A selection of T cell receptor beta chains follows, all from one sample in a study of identical twins. Using its own MiXCR run on the 5' RACE reads, TCRdb lists one record per CDR3 protein. The profile shows fewer than 900,000 distinct CDR3 sequences, around 21% of them singletons. In addition, the sample was reused for a study of T cells expressing NK-cell markers.

Sample: PBMCs. These receptors were taken from a woman in her late teens or twenties in good health. Both conserved end residues are part of each CDR3. The D gene is left open where the match is weak. Size values are once, few and many counts, or a class for expanded clones, and some rows have none.

CDR3nt: TGTGCCAGCATCAAGACAGGGCACGTTTACAATGAGCAGTTCTTC
CDR3aa: CASIKTGHVYNEQFF
j_gene: TRBJ2-1
v_gene: TRBV6-2/TRBV6-3
abundance: .
d_gene: TRBD1

CDR3nt: TGCAGTGCTAGAATCTCCGGGGCAGGGGGTCAGCCCCAGCATTTT
CDR3aa: CSARISGAGGQPQHF
j_gene: TRBJ1-5
v_gene: TRBV20-1
abundance: many
d_gene: TRBD1

CDR3nt: TGTGCCAGCAGAATCTCCGGGGCGCTTGGCTACACCTTC
CDR3aa: CASRISGALGYTF
j_gene: TRBJ1-2
v_gene: TRBV6-1
abundance: few
d_gene: .

CDR3nt: TGCGCCAGCAGTGAGTCCCGAGATCAGCCCCAGCATTTT
CDR3aa: CASSESRDQPQHF
j_gene: TRBJ1-5
v_gene: TRBV10-2
abundance: few
d_gene: .

CDR3nt: TGCAGCGCTTCCAGGTCGGGGGACACTGAAGCTTTCTTT
CDR3aa: CSASRSGDTEAFF
j_gene: TRBJ1-1
v_gene: TRBV29-1
abundance: .
d_gene: .

CDR3nt: TGTGCCATCAGTCTATTTGGGGAGGAGTCCTACGAGCAGTACTTC
CDR3aa: CAISLFGEESYEQYF
j_gene: TRBJ2-7
v_gene: TRBV10-3
abundance: .
d_gene: .

CDR3nt: TGTGCCAGCAGCGTATCCCCTAGCGGATCCTACGAGCAGTACTTC
CDR3aa: CASSVSPSGSYEQYF
j_gene: TRBJ2-7
v_gene: TRBV9
abundance: .
d_gene: TRBD2

CDR3nt: TGCAGTGCTATTGAGGCTAGCGGGGGGAAAGACAATGAGCAGTTCTTC
CDR3aa: CSAIEASGGKDNEQFF
j_gene: TRBJ2-1
v_gene: TRBV20-1
abundance: few
d_gene: TRBD2

CDR3nt: TGCGCCAGCAGCTTAGCCGGGAGGGCGAACACCGGGGAGCTGTTTTTT
CDR3aa: CASSLAGRANTGELFF
j_gene: TRBJ2-2
v_gene: TRBV5-1
abundance: once
d_gene: TRBD2

CDR3nt: TGTGCCAGCTCACCACAGACTTTCCCTAGCACAGATACGCAGTATTTT
CDR3aa: CASSPQTFPSTDTQYF
j_gene: TRBJ2-3
v_gene: TRBV18
abundance: .
d_gene: .

CDR3nt: TGCAGTGCTAGATGGCCTGGGGGTTATCAGCCCCAGCATTTT
CDR3aa: CSARWPGGYQPQHF
j_gene: TRBJ1-5
v_gene: TRBV20-1
abundance: .
d_gene: .

CDR3nt: TGTGCCAGCAGCTTAGCTTGGGGTAGCGGGTCCTACAATGAGCAGTTCTTC
CDR3aa: CASSLAWGSGSYNEQFF
j_gene: TRBJ2-1
v_gene: TRBV7-9
abundance: few
d_gene: TRBD2

CDR3nt: TGTGCCACCAGTGATTCGACAGGGGCCAGCTACAATGAGCAGTTCTTC
CDR3aa: CATSDSTGASYNEQFF
j_gene: TRBJ2-1
v_gene: TRBV24-1
abundance: few
d_gene: TRBD1

CDR3nt: TGTGCCACCAGCAGCCCAGGGACTGAAGCTTTCTTT
CDR3aa: CATSSPGTEAFF
j_gene: TRBJ1-1
v_gene: TRBV15
abundance: many
d_gene: .

CDR3nt: TGCGCCAGCAGCGCGACCGCGCGGAACGAGCAGTACTTC
CDR3aa: CASSATARNEQYF
j_gene: TRBJ2-7
v_gene: TRBV5-1
abundance: few
d_gene: .

CDR3nt: TGTGCCACCAGGACTGGGGGGCGCTTGGCAGATACGCAGTATTTT
CDR3aa: CATRTGGRLADTQYF
j_gene: TRBJ2-3
v_gene: TRBV15
abundance: .
d_gene: .

CDR3nt: TGTGCCAGCAGCTTAGCCGGGACAGGGGTCTACGAGCAGTACTTC
CDR3aa: CASSLAGTGVYEQYF
j_gene: TRBJ2-7
v_gene: TRBV7-2
abundance: many
d_gene: TRBD1

CDR3nt: TGTGCCAGCAGCCTAGGTACAGGTCCCCACCAGCCCCAGCATTTT
CDR3aa: CASSLGTGPHQPQHF
j_gene: TRBJ1-5
v_gene: TRBV27
abundance: .
d_gene: .

CDR3nt: TGTGCCAGCAGCTTGCTGGGGAGCGGCTACACCTTC
CDR3aa: CASSLLGSGYTF
j_gene: TRBJ1-2
v_gene: TRBV5-6
abundance: .
d_gene: .

CDR3nt: TGTGCCAGCAGTTACTCGAGAATTAGGCCCGTCGAGCAGTACTTC
CDR3aa: CASSYSRIRPVEQYF
j_gene: TRBJ2-7
v_gene: TRBV6-5
abundance: .
d_gene: .

CDR3nt: TGCGCCAGCAGCCAAGAAAGGTGGAATGAGCAGTTCTTC
CDR3aa: CASSQERWNEQFF
j_gene: TRBJ2-1
v_gene: TRBV4-3
abundance: few
d_gene: .

CDR3nt: TGCAGTGCTAGAGATATCGGAGTAGCTTTAGCCTACGAGCAGTACTTC
CDR3aa: CSARDIGVALAYEQYF
j_gene: TRBJ2-7
v_gene: TRBV20-1
abundance: many
d_gene: .

CDR3nt: TGCGCCAGCAGCCAAGCAGTATATGAGGGGGTCCGTAATGAGCAGTTCTTC
CDR3aa: CASSQAVYEGVRNEQFF
j_gene: TRBJ2-1
v_gene: TRBV4-1
abundance: few
d_gene: .

CDR3nt: TGTGCCAGCACCACCGGGGCCATCTACGAGCAGTACTTC
CDR3aa: CASTTGAIYEQYF
j_gene: TRBJ2-7
v_gene: TRBV6-1
abundance: .
d_gene: .

CDR3nt: TGTGCCTCACAGTGGGGGACGGCCCCCGGGACTAGCGGGAATAAAGAGACCCAGTACTTC
CDR3aa: CASQWGTAPGTSGNKETQYF
j_gene: TRBJ2-5
v_gene: TRBV12-3/TRBV12-4
abundance: many
d_gene: TRBD2

CDR3nt: TGTGCCAGCAATCCGGACAGGAAGAATCAGCCCCAGCATTTT
CDR3aa: CASNPDRKNQPQHF
j_gene: TRBJ1-5
v_gene: TRBV2
abundance: few
d_gene: TRBD1

CDR3nt: TGTGCCAGCAGCTTGGGTAGCCGGCCAGGGGCCCAGTACTTC
CDR3aa: CASSLGSRPGAQYF
j_gene: TRBJ2-5
v_gene: TRBV5-6
abundance: .
d_gene: .

CDR3nt: TGTGCCAGCAGCTTAGAGTTGTCTAGCCCGTTCTCCTACGAGCAGTACTTC
CDR3aa: CASSLELSSPFSYEQYF
j_gene: TRBJ2-7
v_gene: TRBV7-6
abundance: few
d_gene: .

CDR3nt: TGTGCCAGCAGCCGCGACAGGGCGAGCTCCTATAATTCACCCCTCCACTTT
CDR3aa: CASSRDRASSYNSPLHF
j_gene: TRBJ1-6
v_gene: TRBV7-2
abundance: .
d_gene: TRBD1

CDR3nt: TGCAGTGCTAGCGGGAGGGGAGGCAATGAGCAGTTCTTC
CDR3aa: CSASGRGGNEQFF
j_gene: TRBJ2-1
v_gene: TRBV20-1
abundance: few
d_gene: TRBD2

CDR3nt: TGTGCCAGCACTGCGGGGGGGCCCCCAGGGAATGAGCAGTTCTTC
CDR3aa: CASTAGGPPGNEQFF
j_gene: TRBJ2-1
v_gene: TRBV12-3/TRBV12-4
abundance: few
d_gene: TRBD2

CDR3nt: TGTGCCAGCAGCTTGCACCAACATACTGAAGCTTTCTTT
CDR3aa: CASSLHQHTEAFF
j_gene: TRBJ1-1
v_gene: TRBV7-2
abundance: .
d_gene: .

CDR3nt: TGTGCCAGCAGTGGGTATGCCACTGAAGCTTTCTTT
CDR3aa: CASSGYATEAFF
j_gene: TRBJ1-1
v_gene: TRBV2
abundance: .
d_gene: .

CDR3nt: TGTGCCAGCAGCTTATCCGGGCCGGAGGAAGCTTTCTTT
CDR3aa: CASSLSGPEEAFF
j_gene: TRBJ1-1
v_gene: TRBV7-6
abundance: .
d_gene: .

CDR3nt: TGTGCCAGCAGCGTAGACGAGCACAATGAGCAGTTCTTC
CDR3aa: CASSVDEHNEQFF
j_gene: TRBJ2-1
v_gene: TRBV9
abundance: many
d_gene: .

CDR3nt: TGCGCCAGCAGTGAGCCCCAACTAGCGGCGTACCAAGAGACCCAGTACTTC
CDR3aa: CASSEPQLAAYQETQYF
j_gene: TRBJ2-5
v_gene: TRBV10-2
abundance: few
d_gene: TRBD2

CDR3nt: TGCGCCAGCAGCTTTGATCCCGGAGATACGCAGTATTTT
CDR3aa: CASSFDPGDTQYF
j_gene: TRBJ2-3
v_gene: TRBV5-1
abundance: .
d_gene: .

CDR3nt: TGTGCCAGCAGCGCGGTGGCCTTAGAGACCCAGTACTTC
CDR3aa: CASSAVALETQYF
j_gene: TRBJ2-5
v_gene: TRBV12-3/TRBV12-4
abundance: many
d_gene: .

CDR3nt: TGTGCCAGCGGCGTTGCAGAGAACTATGGCTACACCTTC
CDR3aa: CASGVAENYGYTF
j_gene: TRBJ1-2
v_gene: TRBV3-1
abundance: few
d_gene: .

CDR3nt: TGTGCCAGCATTCCGGGACTAAACGGGGAGCTGTTTTTT
CDR3aa: CASIPGLNGELFF
j_gene: TRBJ2-2
v_gene: TRBV5-6
abundance: few
d_gene: TRBD2

CDR3nt: TGTGCCAGCAGTTACTACGGGAGAAACTACAATGAGCAGTTCTTC
CDR3aa: CASSYYGRNYNEQFF
j_gene: TRBJ2-1
v_gene: TRBV6-5
abundance: .
d_gene: .

CDR3nt: TGCAGTGCTAGAGAACCGGCAGGGAAGTTCGGCGAGCAGTACTTC
CDR3aa: CSAREPAGKFGEQYF
j_gene: TRBJ2-7
v_gene: TRBV20-1
abundance: .
d_gene: .

CDR3nt: TGTGCCAGCAGTTCCTGGACTAGCGGGAGGACCCACGAGCAGTACTTC
CDR3aa: CASSSWTSGRTHEQYF
j_gene: TRBJ2-7
v_gene: TRBV6-2/TRBV6-3
abundance: .
d_gene: TRBD2